The rows below give T cell receptor beta chains drawn from one sample of a study of CD4 T cells in relation to SARS-CoV-2 and coronaviruses. TCRdb keeps only in-frame clones here, not all; method: immunoSEQ multiplex PCR. The sample includes 35,000 to 45,000 clones, approximately 83% of them seen just once. For these receptors, no antigen is known. Sequences were obtained from naive CD4+ T cells from PBMCs, cultured in vitro. These receptor sequences come from an adult with COVID-19. The conserved cysteine and the conserved F or W are not part of the CDR3 here. The D gene is left open where the match is weak.

D gene: TRBD1
V gene: TRBV18
CDR3 protein: ASSPQGVFRDEQF

D gene: TRBD1
V gene: TRBV5-1
CDR3 protein: ASSFITGEDTIY

D gene: TRBD1
V gene: TRBV18
CDR3 protein: ASSRQGASGANVLT

D gene: TRBD1
V gene: TRBV5-4
CDR3 protein: ASSPLGQGANRDTQY

D gene: .
V gene: TRBV14
CDR3 protein: ASSQQALGDTQY

D gene: .
V gene: TRBV30
CDR3 protein: AWSVSERGRGAF

D gene: .
V gene: TRBV24-1
CDR3 protein: ATSDSRSGYEQY

D gene: .
V gene: TRBV7-9
CDR3 protein: ASLQGTGELF

D gene: .
V gene: TRBV12-3/TRBV12-4
CDR3 protein: ASSLGGPEKLF

D gene: .
V gene: TRBV2
CDR3 protein: ASSQQVAGNTIY

D gene: .
V gene: TRBV13
CDR3 protein: ASSYTVNTEAF

D gene: TRBD2
V gene: TRBV28
CDR3 protein: ASTGLAGGPFTGELF

D gene: .
V gene: TRBV20-1
CDR3 protein: SAEQGRRQF

D gene: .
V gene: TRBV3-1/TRBV3-2
CDR3 protein: ASGGRNTEAF

D gene: .
V gene: TRBV7-9
CDR3 protein: ASSGRQNTGELF

D gene: .
V gene: TRBV7-8
CDR3 protein: ASSLGGAPRTGELF

D gene: .
V gene: TRBV7-9
CDR3 protein: ASSFDIEQNTQY

D gene: .
V gene: TRBV5-4
CDR3 protein: ASSLGGSSASGYT

D gene: TRBD1
V gene: TRBV10-3
CDR3 protein: AIAQGANYGYT

D gene: .
V gene: TRBV5-4
CDR3 protein: ASSFSAEREETQY

D gene: .
V gene: TRBV6-5
CDR3 protein: ASGKTGGLYGYT

D gene: .
V gene: TRBV10-2
CDR3 protein: ASSAADLYEQY

D gene: TRBD2
V gene: TRBV5-4
CDR3 protein: ASNIGGSSYNEQF

D gene: TRBD1
V gene: TRBV6-6
CDR3 protein: ASSYRDRDSEQY

D gene: TRBD1
V gene: TRBV9
CDR3 protein: ASSAGTGINYGYT

D gene: .
V gene: TRBV28
CDR3 protein: ASRPSFRDSETQY

D gene: TRBD1
V gene: TRBV11-1
CDR3 protein: ASSGQGGGELF

D gene: .
V gene: TRBV3-1/TRBV3-2
CDR3 protein: ASSHIGLNTEAF

D gene: TRBD1
V gene: TRBV6-1
CDR3 protein: ASSEVGQPYSGNTIY

D gene: .
V gene: TRBV2
CDR3 protein: ASSELRRGGNQPQH

D gene: .
V gene: TRBV3-1/TRBV3-2
CDR3 protein: ASSQTRGDQPQH

D gene: TRBD2
V gene: TRBV11-2
CDR3 protein: ASSQDRTSGEQF

D gene: TRBD1
V gene: TRBV2
CDR3 protein: ASLADLTGVNNYGYT

D gene: .
V gene: TRBV15
CDR3 protein: ATSREGRNNEKLF

D gene: .
V gene: TRBV24-1
CDR3 protein: ATSDLGTDTDTQY